This TCR beta chain was captured by sequencing in a study of blood T cell repertoires in COVID-19. Study summary: From T cells, B-cell-depleted T cells, or PBMCs came the material, which was cDNA or gDNA.

The participants were between roughly 18 and 89 years old and came from roughly 25 US areas. The V gene's germline CDR1 is SEHNR and CDR2 FQNEAQ (reference sequence). The V end lost 3 bases, the J end lost 11 bases, and 8 bases lay between the germline ends. This CDR3 has 11 residues. Clones were read by immunoSEQ multiplex PCR, and TCRdb kept only the in-frame ones, dropping some. This table holds under 500,000 clones, approximately 90% found once. What was sequenced was PBMCs or T cells enriched from blood (not recorded which). The chain has TRBV7-9 and TRBJ1-3; D unclear. The receptor was isolated from a young woman with acute COVID-19. CDR3 nucleotide sequence: TGTGCCAGCAGCTTGCAAGCCGCCATATATTTT. It encodes CASSLQAAIYF.